What follows are 16 T cell receptor beta chains derived from one specimen sequenced in a study of cytomegalovirus exposure and HLA in healthy donors. Researchers ran the PCR with 60 Vbeta and 13 Jbeta primers. Assay: immunoSEQ multiplex PCR; the TCRdb copy retains only in-frame clones and omits some. The sample gives under 130,000 clones, 55% to 75% of which show up once; about 3.8% is in the top ten. Sequences were obtained from PBMCs. These receptors were obtained from a man between 25 and 39 years old in good health and CMV-seropositive.

The chain combines TRBV6-1 with TRBJ2-3, with 9 bases identical to TRBD2. The germline CDR1 and CDR2 sequences are MNHNS and SASEGT. The CDR3 is 15 residues long. V was clipped by 2 bases and J by 4 bases; unmatched bases: 4. Here the CDR3 DNA reads TGTGCCAGCAGTGAATCGGCGGGGGGGCCAGATACGCAGTATTTT. This gives the protein CASSESAGGPDTQYF.

The chain recombines TRBV6-6 with TRBJ1-1, with TRBD1 matching over 8 bases. This CDR3 spans 15 amino acids. With V trimmed by 2 bases and J by 6 bases, 8 bases remained unmatched. Per the germline V gene, CDR1 is MNHNY and CDR2 is SVGAGI (reference sequence). The CDR3 sequence is CASSYATGGLAEAFF. Here the CDR3 DNA reads TGTGCCAGCAGTTACGCTACAGGGGGTCTGGCTGAAGCTTTCTTT.

J is TRBJ2-3 and V is TRBV6-4; 11 bases map to TRBD2. Per germline, CDR1 MRHNA and CDR2 SNTAGT. Trimming at V came to 3 bases and at J to 4 bases, leaving 3 bases not matched to a gene. This CDR3 is built from 15 residues. The CDR3 spells CASSEIAGGPDTQYF. CDR3 DNA: TGTGCCAGCAGTGAAATAGCGGGGGGGCCAGATACGCAGTATTTT.

The chain has TRBV28 and TRBJ1-3; possible D gene TRBD1, 5 bases. CDR3 length: 13 amino acids. Germline V gene sequence: CDR1 MDHEN, CDR2 SYDVKM. V was clipped by 8 bases and J by 4 bases, with 12 bases between them. The CDR3 sequence is CASSLGGGNTIYF. The CDR3 DNA reads as TGTGCCAGCTCTTTGGGGGGGGGAAACACCATATATTTT. Supplemented by reference TRBV28 and TRBJ1-3, the full variable domain reads DVKVTQSSRYLVKRTGEKVFLECVQDMDHENMFWYRQDPGLGLRLIYFSYDVKMKEKGDIPEGYSVSREKKERFSLILESASTNQTSMYLCASSLGGGNTIYFGEGSWLTVV.

This sequence joins TRBV4-1 and TRBJ2-7; 9 bases fit TRBD1. V shed 4 bases, J shed 5 bases, and the junction held 3 bases outside the gene matches. The CDR3 length is 13 residues. Germline CDR1 MGHRA, CDR2 YSYEKL. CDR3 DNA sequence: TGCGCCAGCAGCCTACAGGGGGCTCACGAGCAGTACTTC. Its protein product is CASSLQGAHEQYF.

V is TRBV4-1 and J is TRBJ1-4; D remains ambiguous. Germline CDR1 and CDR2: MGHRA and YSYEKL. This CDR3 is 12 amino acids long. Trimming took off 0 bases at V and 10 bases at J, with 6 bases between the two ends. The CDR3 coding sequence is TGCGCCAGCAGCCAAGATATCCGAAAACTGTTTTTT. Protein sequence: CASSQDIRKLFF.

This clone turned up a few times. The chain combines TRBV19 with TRBJ2-7, with 7 bases aligning to TRBD2. After removal of 6 bases from V and 2 bases from J, the junction contained 7 bases not matched to a gene. Germline lookup yields CDR1 LNHDA and CDR2 SQIVND (reference sequence). The length of the CDR3 is 14 residues. The CDR3 protein is CASRRSGEAYEQYF. CDR3 nucleotides: TGTGCCAGTAGGAGGAGCGGGGAAGCCTACGAGCAGTACTTC.

The J gene is TRBJ2-2, the V gene TRBV9; 7 bases fit TRBD1. The CDR3 has 14 amino acids. J gave up 6 bases and V 0 bases, and 2 bases lay outside the gene matches. Germline-derived CDR1 and CDR2 are SGDLS and YYNGEE. The CDR3 loop is CASSVVQGAGELFF. The CDR3 nucleotides are TGTGCCAGCAGCGTAGTTCAGGGGGCCGGGGAGCTGTTTTTT.

The table lists this clone with a count of one. The V gene is TRBV6-6, the J gene TRBJ1-5; TRBD1 matches 8 bases. This CDR3 has 15 amino acids. Germline CDR1 reads MNHNY; CDR2 reads SVGAGI (reference sequence). V dropped 4 bases and J dropped 5; count of bases not matched to a gene: 7. The CDR3 region is CASSFPGQGYQPQHF. DNA for the CDR3: TGTGCCAGCAGTTTCCCCGGACAGGGTTATCAGCCCCAGCATTTT.

The chain carries TRBV29-1 and TRBJ2-7, with 8 nucleotides matching TRBD1. Germline V CDR1 and CDR2: SQVTM, ANQGSEA. V gave up 5 bases and J gave up 6 bases; unmatched junction bases: 6. CDR3 length equals 12 residues. CDR3 DNA: TGCAGCGTTTATTATGACAGGGGCGAGCAGTACTTC. Translation gives CSVYYDRGEQYF.

The chain carries TRBV5-5 and TRBJ1-4, with TRBD1 matching over 7 bases. The V and J ends lost 4 bases and 8 bases, in that order; junction bases with no gene match: 5. Germline CDR1 and CDR2: SGHKS and YYEKEE (reference sequence). The CDR3 runs 13 residues. The CDR3: CASSVRDREKLFF. In DNA form, the CDR3 reads TGTGCCAGCAGCGTCCGGGACAGAGAAAAACTGTTTTTT.

This chain links TRBV13 with TRBJ1-2; TRBD1 matches at 9 bases. Germline values: CDR1 PRHDT, CDR2 FYEKMQ (reference sequence). The CDR3 extends over 13 amino acids. V shed 8 bases, J shed 6 bases, and the junction held 7 bases outside the gene matches. CDR3 coding DNA: TGTGCCAGCGCCCAGGGACAGGGACATGGCTACACCTTC. Translation gives CASAQGQGHGYTF.

The CDR3 DNA reads as TGTGCCAGCTCACCAAGAGAGGGTGCACTGTTTTTT. This sequence encodes CASSPREGALFF. The chain uses TRBV18 and TRBJ1-4, with D unresolved. Germline CDR1 is KGHSH and CDR2 is LQKENI. This CDR3 comprises 12 residues. V lost 2 bases, J lost 13 bases, and 11 bases lay in between.

V and J are TRBV6-6 and TRBJ1-5; D gene unclear. Trimming shortened V by 5 bases and J by 10 bases, and 12 bases separated the two germline ends. The CDR3 extends over 12 amino acids. CDR1 is MNHNY and CDR2 is SVGAGI in the germline V gene (reference sequence). The CDR3 nucleotides are TGTGCCAGCAGTCCACCCCGGACTCCCCAGCATTTT. Its protein is CASSPPRTPQHF.

The chain recombines TRBV2 with TRBJ1-6; 7 bases match TRBD1. This CDR3 spans 15 amino acids. Losses at the gene ends were 10 bases for V and 0 bases for J; bases not matched to a gene: 6. Germline loops: CDR1 SNHLY, CDR2 FYNNEI. CDR3 in amino acids: CATMGQPSYNSPLHF. The CDR3 coding sequence is TGTGCCACCATGGGACAGCCCTCCTATAATTCACCCCTCCACTTT.

This clone showed up just a few times. V gene TRBV6-4 combines with J gene TRBJ2-1, with TRBD2 matching over 12 bases. The junction had 7 bases not matched to a gene; V was cut back by 5 bases and J by 8 bases. This CDR3 is built from 15 residues. The germline V gene has CDR1 MRHNA and CDR2 SNTAGT. In nucleotides, the CDR3 is TGTGCCAGCAGTCGCCTAGCGGGGGGGCAGGATGAGCAGTTCTTC. Its protein product is CASSRLAGGQDEQFF.